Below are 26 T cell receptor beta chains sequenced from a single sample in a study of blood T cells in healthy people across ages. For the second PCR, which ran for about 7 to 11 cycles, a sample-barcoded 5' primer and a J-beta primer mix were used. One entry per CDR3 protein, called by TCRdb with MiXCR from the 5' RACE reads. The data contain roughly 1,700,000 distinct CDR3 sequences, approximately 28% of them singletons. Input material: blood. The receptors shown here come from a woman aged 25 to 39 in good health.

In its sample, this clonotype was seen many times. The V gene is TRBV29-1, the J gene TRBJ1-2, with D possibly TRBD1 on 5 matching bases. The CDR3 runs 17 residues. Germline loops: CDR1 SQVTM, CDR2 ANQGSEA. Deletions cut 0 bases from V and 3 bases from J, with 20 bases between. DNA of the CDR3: TGCAGCGTTGAAGATTCGGGGGAGGACATCTCTTACTATGGCTACACCTTC. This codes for CSVEDSGEDISYYGYTF.

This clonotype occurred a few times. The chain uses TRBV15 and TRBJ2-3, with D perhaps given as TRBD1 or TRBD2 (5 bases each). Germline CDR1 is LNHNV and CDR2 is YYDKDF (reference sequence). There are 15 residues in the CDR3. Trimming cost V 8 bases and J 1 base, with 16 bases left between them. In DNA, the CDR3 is TGTGCCACCGGGGGTAATCGTCTGGGCACAGATACGCAGTATTTT. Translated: CATGGNRLGTDTQYF. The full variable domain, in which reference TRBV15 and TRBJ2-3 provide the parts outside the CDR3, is DAMVIQNPRYQVTQFGKPVTLSCSQTLNHNVMYWYQQKSSQAPKLLFHYYDKDFNNEADTPDNFQSRRPNTSFCFLDIRSPGLGDTAMYLCATGGNRLGTDTQYFGPGTRLTVL.

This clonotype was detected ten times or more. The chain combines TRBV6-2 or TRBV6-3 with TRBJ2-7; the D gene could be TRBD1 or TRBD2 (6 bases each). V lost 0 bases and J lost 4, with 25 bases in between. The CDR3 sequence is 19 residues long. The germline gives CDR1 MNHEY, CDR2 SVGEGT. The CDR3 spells CASSYSLQFSGGGGYEQYF. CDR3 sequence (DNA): TGTGCCAGCAGTTACTCTCTACAATTTTCCGGGGGCGGCGGTTACGAGCAGTACTTC.

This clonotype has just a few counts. The CDR3 bases are TGCAGTGCCAGCGACAGGGGGCTTCAGCCCCAGCATTTT. Protein product: CSASDRGLQPQHF. The J gene is TRBJ1-5, the V gene TRBV20-1, with 10 bases that match TRBD1. Germline V gene lookup returns CDR1 DFQATT and CDR2 SNEGSKA (reference sequence). The trim removed 6 bases at V and 6 bases at J, leaving 5 bases unmatched. CDR3 length equals 13 residues.

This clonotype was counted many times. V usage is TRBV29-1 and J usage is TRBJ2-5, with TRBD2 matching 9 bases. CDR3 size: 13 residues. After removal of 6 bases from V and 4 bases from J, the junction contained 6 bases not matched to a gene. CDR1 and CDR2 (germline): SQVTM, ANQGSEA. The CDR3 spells CSVQAGGGETQYF. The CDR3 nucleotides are TGCAGCGTCCAAGCGGGAGGCGGAGAGACCCAGTACTTC.

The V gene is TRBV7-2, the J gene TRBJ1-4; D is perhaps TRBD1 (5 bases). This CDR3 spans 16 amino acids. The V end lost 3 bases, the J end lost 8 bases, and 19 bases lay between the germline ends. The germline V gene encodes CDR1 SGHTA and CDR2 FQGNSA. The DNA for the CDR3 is TGTGCCAGCAGCTTGATTCGAGGGAGGGGAGGGGAAAAACTGTTTTTT. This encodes CASSLIRGRGGEKLFF.

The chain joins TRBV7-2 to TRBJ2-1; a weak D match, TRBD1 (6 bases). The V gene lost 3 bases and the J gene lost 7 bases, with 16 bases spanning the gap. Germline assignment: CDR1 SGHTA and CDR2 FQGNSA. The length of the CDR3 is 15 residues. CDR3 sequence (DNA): TGTGCCAGCAGCTTTGCCCAGGGGTCTTGGAATGAGCAGTTCTTC. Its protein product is CASSFAQGSWNEQFF. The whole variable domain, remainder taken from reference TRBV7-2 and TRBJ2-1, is GAGVSQSPSNKVTEKGKDVELRCDPISGHTALYWYRQSLGQGLEFLIYFQGNSAPDKSGLPSDRFSAERTGGSVSTLTIQRTQQEDSAVYLCASSFAQGSWNEQFFGPGTRLTVL.

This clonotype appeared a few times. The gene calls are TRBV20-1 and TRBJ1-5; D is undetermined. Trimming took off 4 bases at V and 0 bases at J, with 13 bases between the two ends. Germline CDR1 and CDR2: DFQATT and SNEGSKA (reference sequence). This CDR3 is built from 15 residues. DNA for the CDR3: TGCAGTGCTAAGGAAGGGATTTATAGCAATCAGCCCCAGCATTTT. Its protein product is CSAKEGIYSNQPQHF.

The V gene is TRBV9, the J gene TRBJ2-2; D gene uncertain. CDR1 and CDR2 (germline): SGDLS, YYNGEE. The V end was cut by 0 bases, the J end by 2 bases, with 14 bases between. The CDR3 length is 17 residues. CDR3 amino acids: CASSVEPRHGNTGELFF. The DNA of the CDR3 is TGTGCCAGCAGCGTAGAACCCCGACACGGTAACACCGGGGAGCTGTTTTTT.

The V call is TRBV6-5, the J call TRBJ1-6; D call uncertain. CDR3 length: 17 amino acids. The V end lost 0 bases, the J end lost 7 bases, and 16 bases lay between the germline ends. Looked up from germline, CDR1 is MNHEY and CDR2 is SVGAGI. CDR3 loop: CASSYSSGLGSNSPLHF. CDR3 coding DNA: TGTGCCAGCAGTTACTCGAGTGGATTGGGCTCCAATTCACCCCTCCACTTT.

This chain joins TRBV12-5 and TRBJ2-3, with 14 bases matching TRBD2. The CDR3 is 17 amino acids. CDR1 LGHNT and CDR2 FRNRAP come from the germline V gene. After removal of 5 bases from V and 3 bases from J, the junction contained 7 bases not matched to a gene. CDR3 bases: TGTGCTAGTGGTCTGGGACTAGCGGGAGTGAGGACAGATACGCAGTATTTT. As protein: CASGLGLAGVRTDTQYF.

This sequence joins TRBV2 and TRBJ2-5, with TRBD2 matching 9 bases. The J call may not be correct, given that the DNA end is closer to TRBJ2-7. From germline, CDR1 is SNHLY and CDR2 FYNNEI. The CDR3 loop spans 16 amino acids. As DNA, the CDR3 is TGTGCCAGCAGTCCCCATAGCGGGGGTGACGCTAACGAGCAGTACTTC. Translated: CASSPHSGGDANEQYF.

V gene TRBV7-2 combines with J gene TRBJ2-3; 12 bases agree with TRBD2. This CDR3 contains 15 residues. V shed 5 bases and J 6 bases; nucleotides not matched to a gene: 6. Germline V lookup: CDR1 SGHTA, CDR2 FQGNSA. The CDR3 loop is CASSERLAGVDTQYF. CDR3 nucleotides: TGTGCCAGCAGCGAACGACTAGCGGGAGTCGATACGCAGTATTTT.

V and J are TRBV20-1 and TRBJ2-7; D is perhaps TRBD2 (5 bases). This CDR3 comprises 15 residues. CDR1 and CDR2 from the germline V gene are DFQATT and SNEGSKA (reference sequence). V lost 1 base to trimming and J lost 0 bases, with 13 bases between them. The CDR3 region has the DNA TGCAGTGCTAGAGGACCTACTACTAGCTCCTACGAGCAGTACTTC. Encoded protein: CSARGPTTSSYEQYF.

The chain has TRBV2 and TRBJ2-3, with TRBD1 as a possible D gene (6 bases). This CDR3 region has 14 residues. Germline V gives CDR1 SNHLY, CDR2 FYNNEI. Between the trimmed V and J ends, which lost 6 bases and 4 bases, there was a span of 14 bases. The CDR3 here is CASSVNGGADTQYF. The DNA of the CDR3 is TGTGCCAGCAGCGTGAATGGGGGCGCAGATACGCAGTATTTT.

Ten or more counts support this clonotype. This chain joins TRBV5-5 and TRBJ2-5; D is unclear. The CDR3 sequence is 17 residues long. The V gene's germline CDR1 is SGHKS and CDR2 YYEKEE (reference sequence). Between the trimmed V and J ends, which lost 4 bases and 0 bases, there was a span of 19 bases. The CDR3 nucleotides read TGTGCCAGCAGCCCGATTAGTACTAAAGGGTACCAAGAGACCCAGTACTTC. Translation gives CASSPISTKGYQETQYF.

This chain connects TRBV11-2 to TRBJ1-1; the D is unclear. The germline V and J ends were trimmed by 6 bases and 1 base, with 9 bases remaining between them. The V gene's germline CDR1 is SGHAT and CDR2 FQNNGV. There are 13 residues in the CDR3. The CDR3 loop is CASRRERNTEAFF. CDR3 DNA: TGTGCCAGCAGGCGGGAGAGGAACACTGAAGCTTTCTTT.

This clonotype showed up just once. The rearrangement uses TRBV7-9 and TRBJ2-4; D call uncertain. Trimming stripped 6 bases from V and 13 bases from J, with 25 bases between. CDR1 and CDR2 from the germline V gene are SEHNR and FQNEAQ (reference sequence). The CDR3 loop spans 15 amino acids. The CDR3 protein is CASSPTEFTYNEQYF. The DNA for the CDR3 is TGTGCCAGCAGTCCCACCGAGTTTACCTACAATGAGCAGTACTTC.

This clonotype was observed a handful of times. The CDR3 DNA sequence: TGCGCCAGCAGCTCGGGGACAGGGGACTACACTGAAGCTTTCTTT. This translates into CASSSGTGDYTEAFF. The V call is TRBV5-1, the J call TRBJ1-1; 10 bases fit TRBD1. The CDR3 totals 15 residues. Germline trimming cut 3 bases from V and 3 bases from J; bases unmatched to any gene: 5. The germline V gene has CDR1 SGHRS and CDR2 YFSETQ.

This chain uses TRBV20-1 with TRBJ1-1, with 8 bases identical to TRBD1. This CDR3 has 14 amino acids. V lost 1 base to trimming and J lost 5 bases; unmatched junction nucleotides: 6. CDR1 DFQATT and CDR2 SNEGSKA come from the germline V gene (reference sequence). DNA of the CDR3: TGCAGTGCTAGAGTATCGGACAGGGTGACTGAAGCTTTCTTT. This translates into CSARVSDRVTEAFF.

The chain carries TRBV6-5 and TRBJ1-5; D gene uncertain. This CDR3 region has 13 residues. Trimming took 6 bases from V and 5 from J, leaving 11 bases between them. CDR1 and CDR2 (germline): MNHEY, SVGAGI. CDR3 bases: TGTGCCAGCAGGTCGGACGGGTATCAGCCCCAGCATTTT. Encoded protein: CASRSDGYQPQHF.

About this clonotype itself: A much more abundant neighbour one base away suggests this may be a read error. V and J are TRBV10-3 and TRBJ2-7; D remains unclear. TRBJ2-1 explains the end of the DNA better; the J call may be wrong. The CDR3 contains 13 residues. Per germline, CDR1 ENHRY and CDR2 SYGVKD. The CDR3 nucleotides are TGTGCCATCAGTGAGGTCATCTCCTACGAGCAGTTCTTC. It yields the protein CAISEVISYEQFF.

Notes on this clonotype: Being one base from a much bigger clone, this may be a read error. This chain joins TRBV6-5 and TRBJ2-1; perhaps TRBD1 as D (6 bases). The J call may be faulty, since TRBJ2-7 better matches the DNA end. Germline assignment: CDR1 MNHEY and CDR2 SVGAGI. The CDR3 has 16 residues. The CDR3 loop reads CASSCVERRGHYEQYF. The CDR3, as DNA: TGTGCCAGCAGTTGTGTAGAGCGAAGGGGACATTACGAGCAGTACTTC.

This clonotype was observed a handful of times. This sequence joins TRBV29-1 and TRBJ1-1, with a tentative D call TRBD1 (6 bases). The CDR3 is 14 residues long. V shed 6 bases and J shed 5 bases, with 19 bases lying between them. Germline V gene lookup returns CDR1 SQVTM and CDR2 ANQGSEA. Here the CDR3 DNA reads TGCAGCGTCCCACGAACAGGGACGGGAACTGAAGCTTTCTTT. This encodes CSVPRTGTGTEAFF.

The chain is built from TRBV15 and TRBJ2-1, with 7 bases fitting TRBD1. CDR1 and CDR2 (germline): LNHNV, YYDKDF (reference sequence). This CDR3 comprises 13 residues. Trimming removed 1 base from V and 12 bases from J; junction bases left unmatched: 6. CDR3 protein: CATSRATGSGQFF. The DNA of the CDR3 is TGTGCCACCAGCAGAGCGACAGGGTCCGGGCAGTTCTTC.

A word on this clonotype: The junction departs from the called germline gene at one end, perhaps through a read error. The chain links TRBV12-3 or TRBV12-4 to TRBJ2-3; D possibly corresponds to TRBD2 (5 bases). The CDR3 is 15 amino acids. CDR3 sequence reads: CASSSLAMGTDAQYF. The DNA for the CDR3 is TGTGCCAGCAGTTCCCTAGCCATGGGCACAGATGCGCAGTATTTT.